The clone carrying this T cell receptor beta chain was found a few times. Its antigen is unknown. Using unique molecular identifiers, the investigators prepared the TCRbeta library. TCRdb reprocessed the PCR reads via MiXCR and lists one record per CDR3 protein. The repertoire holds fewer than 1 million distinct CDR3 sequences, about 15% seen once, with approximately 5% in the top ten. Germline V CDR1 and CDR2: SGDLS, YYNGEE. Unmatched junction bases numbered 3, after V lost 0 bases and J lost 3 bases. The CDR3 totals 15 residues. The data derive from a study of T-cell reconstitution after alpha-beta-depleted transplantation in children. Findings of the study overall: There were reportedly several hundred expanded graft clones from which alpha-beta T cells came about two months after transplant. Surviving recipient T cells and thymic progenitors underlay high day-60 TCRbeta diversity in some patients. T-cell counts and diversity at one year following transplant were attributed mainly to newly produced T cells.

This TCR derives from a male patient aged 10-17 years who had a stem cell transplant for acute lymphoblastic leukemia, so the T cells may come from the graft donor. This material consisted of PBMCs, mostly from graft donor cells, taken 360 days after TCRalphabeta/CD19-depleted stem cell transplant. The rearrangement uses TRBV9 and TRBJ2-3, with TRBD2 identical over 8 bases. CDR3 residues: CASSVASGGTDTQYF. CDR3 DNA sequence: TGTGCCAGCAGCGTAGCGAGCGGGGGTACAGATACGCAGTATTTT.